This T cell receptor (beta chain) appears in the sequencing data of a study of OX40 agonist ivuxolimab in advanced cancers. Study summary: Dose-escalation subjects each had hepatocellular carcinoma, melanoma, renal cell or head and neck cancer. Study-wide findings and caveats: Averaging showed that CD8+ T cells had more expanded clones than CD4+ did. Antigen specificity of clonally expanded peripheral T cells was not established. Certain nonresponding patients likewise had low normalized T-cell clonal expansion.

The V end lost 6 bases, the J end lost 5 bases, and 9 bases lay between the germline ends. The CDR3 sequence is 12 residues long. Germline CDR1 SNHLY, CDR2 FYNNEI. Only in-frame clones appear in the TCRdb table, and some are missing; sequencing was by immunoSEQ multiplex PCR. The data show more than 45,000 clones, 84% seen once. Regarding this clone: Its specificity is unknown.

The material was CD4+ or CD8+ T cells sorted from blood, obtained in a trial of the OX40 agonist ivuxolimab. The sequence was collected from an adult with an advanced solid tumor such as melanoma, head and neck, liver or kidney cancer. V gene TRBV2 combines with J gene TRBJ2-3, with D possibly being TRBD2 (5 bases). This CDR3 is CASRGDGDTQYF. CDR3 in DNA: TGTGCCAGCAGGGGAGACGGAGATACGCAGTATTTT.